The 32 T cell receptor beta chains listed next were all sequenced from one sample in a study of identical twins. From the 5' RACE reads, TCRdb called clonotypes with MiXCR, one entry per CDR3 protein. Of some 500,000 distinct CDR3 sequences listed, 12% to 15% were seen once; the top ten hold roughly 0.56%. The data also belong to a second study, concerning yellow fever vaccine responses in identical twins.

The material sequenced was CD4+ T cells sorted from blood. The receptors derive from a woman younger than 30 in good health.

CDR3 nucleotides: TGTGCCAGCAGCTTGTACCTAGGGGCAGCCCAACAAGAGACCCAGTACTTC. Amino acid sequence: CASSLYLGAAQQETQYF. This chain uses TRBV5-5 with TRBJ2-5; weak D call: TRBD1 (5 bases). CDR3 length: 17 amino acids. Germline V gene sequence: CDR1 SGHKS, CDR2 YYEKEE (reference sequence). V dropped 1 base and J dropped 2 bases, with 18 bases sitting between them.

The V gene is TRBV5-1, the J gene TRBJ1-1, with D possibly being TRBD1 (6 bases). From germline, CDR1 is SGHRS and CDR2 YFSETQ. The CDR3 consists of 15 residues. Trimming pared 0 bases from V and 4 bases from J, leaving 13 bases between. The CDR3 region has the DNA TGCGCCAGCAGCTTGGTTGGGGGCGGGAGCACTGAAGCTTTCTTT. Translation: CASSLVGGGSTEAFF.

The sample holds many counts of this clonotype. The CDR3 bases are TGCGCCAGCAGCCGCGGACTGAGCACAGATACGCAGTATTTT. As protein: CASSRGLSTDTQYF. The chain has TRBV5-1 and TRBJ2-3; tentative D call: TRBD2 (5 bases). V was pared by 4 bases and J by 0 bases, with 9 bases between. This CDR3 is built from 14 residues. Germline V lookup: CDR1 SGHRS, CDR2 YFSETQ.

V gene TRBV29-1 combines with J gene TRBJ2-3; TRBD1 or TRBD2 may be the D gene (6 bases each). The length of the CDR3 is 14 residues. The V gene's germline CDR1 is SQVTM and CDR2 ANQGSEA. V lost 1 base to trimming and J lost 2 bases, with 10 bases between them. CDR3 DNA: TGCAGCGTTGAAGGGACGGGGGCCACAGATACGCAGTATTTT. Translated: CSVEGTGATDTQYF.

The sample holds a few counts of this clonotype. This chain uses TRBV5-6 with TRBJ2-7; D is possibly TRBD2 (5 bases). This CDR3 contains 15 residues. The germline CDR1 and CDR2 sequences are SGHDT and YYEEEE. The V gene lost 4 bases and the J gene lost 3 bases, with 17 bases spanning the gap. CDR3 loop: CASSPRKERNYEQYF. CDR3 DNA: TGTGCCAGCAGCCCCCGCAAAGAGCGGAACTACGAGCAGTACTTC.

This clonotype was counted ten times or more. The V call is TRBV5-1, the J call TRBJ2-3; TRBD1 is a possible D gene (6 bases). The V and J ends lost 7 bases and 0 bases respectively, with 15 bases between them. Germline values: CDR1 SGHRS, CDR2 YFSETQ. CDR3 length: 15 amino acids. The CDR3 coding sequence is TGCGCCAGCTGCCAAACAGGGTGGAGCACAGATACGCAGTATTTT. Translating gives CASCQTGWSTDTQYF.

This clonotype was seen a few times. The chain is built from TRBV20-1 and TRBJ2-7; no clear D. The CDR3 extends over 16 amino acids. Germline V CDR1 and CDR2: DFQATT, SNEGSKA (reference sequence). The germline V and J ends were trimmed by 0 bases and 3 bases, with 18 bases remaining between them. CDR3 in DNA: TGCAGTGCTAGAGACGTCCGGCGGCGTGATAACTACGAGCAGTACTTC. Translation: CSARDVRRRDNYEQYF.

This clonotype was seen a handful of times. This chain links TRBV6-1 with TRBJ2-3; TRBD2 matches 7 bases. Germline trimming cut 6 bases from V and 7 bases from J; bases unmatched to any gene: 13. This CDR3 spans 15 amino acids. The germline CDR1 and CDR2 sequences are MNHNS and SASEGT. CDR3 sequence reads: CASRITTSDINTQYF. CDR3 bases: TGTGCCAGCAGGATCACTACTAGCGATATAAATACGCAGTATTTT.

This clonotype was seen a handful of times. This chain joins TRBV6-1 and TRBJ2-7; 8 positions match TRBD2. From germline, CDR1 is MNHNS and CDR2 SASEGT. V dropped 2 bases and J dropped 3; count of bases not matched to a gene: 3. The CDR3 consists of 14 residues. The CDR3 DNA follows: TGTGCCAGCAGTGAACGGACTAGCAGCTACGAGCAGTACTTC. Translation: CASSERTSSYEQYF.

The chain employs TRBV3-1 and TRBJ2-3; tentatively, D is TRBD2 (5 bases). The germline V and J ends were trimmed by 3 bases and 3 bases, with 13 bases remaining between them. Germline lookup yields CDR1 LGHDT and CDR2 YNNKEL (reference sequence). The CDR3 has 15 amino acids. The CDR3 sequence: CASSQELVGTDTQYF. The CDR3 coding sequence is TGTGCCAGCAGCCAGGAACTAGTGGGGACAGATACGCAGTATTTT.

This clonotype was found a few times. CDR3 DNA: TGTGCCAGCAGTTACGGGACAACCTTTAGCTCCTATAATTCACCCCTCCACTTT. The encoded protein is CASSYGTTFSSYNSPLHF. The chain has TRBV6-5 and TRBJ1-6; TRBD1 is a possible D gene (6 bases). The CDR3 runs to 18 residues. Trimming pared 2 bases from V and 0 bases from J, leaving 14 bases between. Germline-derived CDR1 and CDR2 are MNHEY and SVGAGI.

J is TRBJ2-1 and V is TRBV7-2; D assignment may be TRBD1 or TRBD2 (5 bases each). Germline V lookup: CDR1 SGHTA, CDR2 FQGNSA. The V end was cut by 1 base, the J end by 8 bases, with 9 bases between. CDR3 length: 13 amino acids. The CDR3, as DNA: TGTGCCAGCAGCTTAGGCCGAGGGGATGAGCAGTTCTTC. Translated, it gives CASSLGRGDEQFF. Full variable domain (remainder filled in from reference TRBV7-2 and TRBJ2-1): GAGVSQSPSNKVTEKGKDVELRCDPISGHTALYWYRQSLGQGLEFLIYFQGNSAPDKSGLPSDRFSAERTGGSVSTLTIQRTQQEDSAVYLCASSLGRGDEQFFGPGTRLTVL.

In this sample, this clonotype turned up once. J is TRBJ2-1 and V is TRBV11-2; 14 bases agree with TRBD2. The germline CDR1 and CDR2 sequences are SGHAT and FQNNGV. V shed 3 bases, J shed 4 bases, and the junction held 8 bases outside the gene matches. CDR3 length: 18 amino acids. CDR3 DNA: TGTGCCAGCAGCTTCAGACTAGCGGGAGGGCCGATATACAATGAGCAGTTCTTC. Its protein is CASSFRLAGGPIYNEQFF.

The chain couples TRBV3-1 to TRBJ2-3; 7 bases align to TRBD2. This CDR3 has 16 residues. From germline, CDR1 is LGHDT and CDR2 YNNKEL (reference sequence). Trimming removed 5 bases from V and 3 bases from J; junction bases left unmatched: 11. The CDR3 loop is CASSTTSVVQTDTQYF. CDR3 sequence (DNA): TGTGCCAGCAGCACAACTAGCGTCGTCCAGACAGATACGCAGTATTTT.

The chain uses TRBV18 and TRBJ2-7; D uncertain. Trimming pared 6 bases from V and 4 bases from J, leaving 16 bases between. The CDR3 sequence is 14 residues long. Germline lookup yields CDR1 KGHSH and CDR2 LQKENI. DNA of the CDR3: TGTGCCAGCTCCAACCTACGAATCGGGTACGAGCAGTACTTC. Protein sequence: CASSNLRIGYEQYF.

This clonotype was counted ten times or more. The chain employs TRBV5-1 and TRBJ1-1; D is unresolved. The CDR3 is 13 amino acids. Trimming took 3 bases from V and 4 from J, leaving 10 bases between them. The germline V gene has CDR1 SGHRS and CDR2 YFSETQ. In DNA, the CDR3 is TGCGCCAGCAGCTCCCATGTGGGCACTGAAGCTTTCTTT. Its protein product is CASSSHVGTEAFF. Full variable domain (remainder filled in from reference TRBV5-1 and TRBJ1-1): KAGVTQTPRYLIKTRGQQVTLSCSPISGHRSVSWYQQTPGQGLQFLFEYFSETQRNKGNFPGRFSGRQFSNSRSEMNVSTLELGDSALYLCASSSHVGTEAFFGQGTRLTVV.

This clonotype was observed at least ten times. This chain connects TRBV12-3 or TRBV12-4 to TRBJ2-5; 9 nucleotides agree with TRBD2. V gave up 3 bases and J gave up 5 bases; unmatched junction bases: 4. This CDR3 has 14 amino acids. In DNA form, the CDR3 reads TGTGCCAGCAGTTTCCTGGCGGGAGGGGAGACCCAGTACTTC. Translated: CASSFLAGGETQYF.

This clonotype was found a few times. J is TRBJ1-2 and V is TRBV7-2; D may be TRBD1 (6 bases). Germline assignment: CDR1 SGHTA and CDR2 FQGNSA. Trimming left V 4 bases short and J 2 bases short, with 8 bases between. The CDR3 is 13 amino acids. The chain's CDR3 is CASSWTDNYGYTF. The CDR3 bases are TGTGCCAGCAGCTGGACAGACAACTATGGCTACACCTTC. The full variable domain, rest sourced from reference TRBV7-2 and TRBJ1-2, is GAGVSQSPSNKVTEKGKDVELRCDPISGHTALYWYRQSLGQGLEFLIYFQGNSAPDKSGLPSDRFSAERTGGSVSTLTIQRTQQEDSAVYLCASSWTDNYGYTFGSGTRLTVV.

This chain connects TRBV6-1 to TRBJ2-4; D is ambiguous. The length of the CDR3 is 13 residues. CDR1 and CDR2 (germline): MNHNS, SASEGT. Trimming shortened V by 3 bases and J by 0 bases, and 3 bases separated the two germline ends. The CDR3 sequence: CASSETAKNIQYF. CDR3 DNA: TGTGCCAGCAGTGAGACAGCCAAAAACATTCAGTACTTC.

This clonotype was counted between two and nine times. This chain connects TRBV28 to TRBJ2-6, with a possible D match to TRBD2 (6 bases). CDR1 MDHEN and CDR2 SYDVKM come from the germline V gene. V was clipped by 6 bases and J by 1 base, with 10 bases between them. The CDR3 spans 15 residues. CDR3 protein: CASSNGGSGANVLTF. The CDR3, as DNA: TGTGCCAGCAGCAATGGGGGGTCTGGGGCCAACGTCCTGACTTTC.

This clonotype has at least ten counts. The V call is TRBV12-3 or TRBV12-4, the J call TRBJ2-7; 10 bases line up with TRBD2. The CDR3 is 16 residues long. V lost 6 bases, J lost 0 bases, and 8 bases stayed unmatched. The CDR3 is CASRESSGRSSYEQYF. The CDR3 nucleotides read TGTGCCAGCAGGGAAAGTAGCGGGAGGAGCTCCTACGAGCAGTACTTC.

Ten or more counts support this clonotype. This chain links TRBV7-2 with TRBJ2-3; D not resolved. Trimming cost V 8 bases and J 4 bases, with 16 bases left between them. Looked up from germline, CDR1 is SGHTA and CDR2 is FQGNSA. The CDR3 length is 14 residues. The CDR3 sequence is CASRHDSAPDTQYF. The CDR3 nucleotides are TGTGCCAGCCGACATGACTCCGCCCCAGATACGCAGTATTTT.

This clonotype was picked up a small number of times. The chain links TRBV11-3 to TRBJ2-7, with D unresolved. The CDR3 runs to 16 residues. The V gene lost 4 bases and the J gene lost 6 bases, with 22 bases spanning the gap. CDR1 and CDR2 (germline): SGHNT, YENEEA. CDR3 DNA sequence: TGTGCCAGCAGCTCAGATGGACCCAGCCCCCCCATCGAGCAGTACTTC. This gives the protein CASSSDGPSPPIEQYF. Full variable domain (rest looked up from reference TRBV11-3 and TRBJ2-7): EAGVVQSPRYKIIEKKQPVAFWCNPISGHNTLYWYLQNLGQGPELLIRYENEEAVDDSQLPKDRFSAERLKGVDSTLKIQPAELGDSAVYLCASSSDGPSPPIEQYFGPGTRLTVT.

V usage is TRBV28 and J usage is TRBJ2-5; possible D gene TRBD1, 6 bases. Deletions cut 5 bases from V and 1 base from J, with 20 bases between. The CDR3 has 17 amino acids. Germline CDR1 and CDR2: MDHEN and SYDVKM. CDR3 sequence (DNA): TGTGCCAGCAGTACCAATTTTCAGGGGCTCCTCCAAGAGACCCAGTACTTC. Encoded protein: CASSTNFQGLLQETQYF.

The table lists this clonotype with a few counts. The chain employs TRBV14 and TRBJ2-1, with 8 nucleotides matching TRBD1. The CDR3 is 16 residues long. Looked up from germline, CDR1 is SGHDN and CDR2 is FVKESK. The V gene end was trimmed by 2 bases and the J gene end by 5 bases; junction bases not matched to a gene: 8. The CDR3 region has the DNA TGTGCCAGCAGCCAAACCCGGGACAGGATTAACAATGAGCAGTTCTTC. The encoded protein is CASSQTRDRINNEQFF.

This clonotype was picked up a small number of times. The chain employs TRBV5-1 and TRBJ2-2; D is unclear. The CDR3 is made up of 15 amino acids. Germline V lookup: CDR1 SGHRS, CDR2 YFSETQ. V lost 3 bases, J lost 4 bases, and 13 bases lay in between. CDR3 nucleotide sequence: TGCGCCAGCAGCTCCCGGGTCCAATCCACCGGGGAGCTGTTTTTT. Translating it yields CASSSRVQSTGELFF. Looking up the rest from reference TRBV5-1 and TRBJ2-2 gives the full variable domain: KAGVTQTPRYLIKTRGQQVTLSCSPISGHRSVSWYQQTPGQGLQFLFEYFSETQRNKGNFPGRFSGRQFSNSRSEMNVSTLELGDSALYLCASSSRVQSTGELFFGEGSRLTVL.

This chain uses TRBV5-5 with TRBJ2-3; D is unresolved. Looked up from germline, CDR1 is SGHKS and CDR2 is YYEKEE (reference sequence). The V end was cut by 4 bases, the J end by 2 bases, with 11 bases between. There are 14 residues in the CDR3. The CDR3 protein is CASSPVLDTDTQYF. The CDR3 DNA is TGTGCCAGCAGCCCGGTACTCGACACAGATACGCAGTATTTT. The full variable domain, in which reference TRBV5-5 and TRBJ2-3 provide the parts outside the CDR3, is DAGVTQSPTHLIKTRGQQVTLRCSPISGHKSVSWYQQVLGQGPQFIFQYYEKEERGRGNFPDRFSARQFPNYSSELNVNALLLGDSALYLCASSPVLDTDTQYFGPGTRLTVL.

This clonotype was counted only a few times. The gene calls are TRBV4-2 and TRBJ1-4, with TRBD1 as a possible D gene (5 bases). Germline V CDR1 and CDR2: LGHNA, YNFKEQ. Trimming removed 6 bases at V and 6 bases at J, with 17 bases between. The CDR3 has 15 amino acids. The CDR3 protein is CASRFTLGADEKLFF. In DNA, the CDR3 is TGTGCCAGCAGATTTACCCTCGGGGCTGATGAAAAACTGTTTTTT.

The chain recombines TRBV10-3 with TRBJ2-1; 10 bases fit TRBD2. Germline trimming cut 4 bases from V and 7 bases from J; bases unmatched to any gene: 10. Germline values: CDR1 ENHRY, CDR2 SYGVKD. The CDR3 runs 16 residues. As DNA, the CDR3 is TGTGCCATCAGTGCGCCTAGCGGGAGTGTTTCGAATGAGCAGTTCTTC. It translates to CAISAPSGSVSNEQFF.

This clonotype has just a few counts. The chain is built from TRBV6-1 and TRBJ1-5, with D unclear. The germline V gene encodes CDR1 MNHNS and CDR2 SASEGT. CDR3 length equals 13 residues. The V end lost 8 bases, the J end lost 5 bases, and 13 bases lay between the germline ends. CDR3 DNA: TGTGCCAGCGCCTCAGGTACAGATCAGCCCCAGCATTTT. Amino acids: CASASGTDQPQHF.

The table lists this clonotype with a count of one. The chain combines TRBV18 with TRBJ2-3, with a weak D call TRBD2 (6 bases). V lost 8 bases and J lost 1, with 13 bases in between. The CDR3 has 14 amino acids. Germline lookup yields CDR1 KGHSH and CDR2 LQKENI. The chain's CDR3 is CASPRPGGTDTQYF. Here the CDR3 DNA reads TGTGCCAGCCCGAGACCGGGGGGCACAGATACGCAGTATTTT.

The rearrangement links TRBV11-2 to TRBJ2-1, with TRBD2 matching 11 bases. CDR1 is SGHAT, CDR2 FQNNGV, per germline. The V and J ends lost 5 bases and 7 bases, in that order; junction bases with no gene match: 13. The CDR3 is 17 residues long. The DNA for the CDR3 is TGTGCCAGCAGCGCTTTGTTTACTAGCGGGAGATATAATGAGCAGTTCTTC. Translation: CASSALFTSGRYNEQFF.